The rows below give T cell receptor beta chains drawn from one sample of a study of blood T cells in healthy people across ages. MiXCR, run by TCRdb on the 5' RACE reads, gives a single entry per CDR3 protein. The profile shows 850,000 to 1,300,000 distinct CDR3 sequences, 40% to 50% of them singletons. Sequencing input: blood. The origin of the receptors is a woman between 55 and 75 years old in good health. Both conserved end residues are part of each CDR3. The order of the fields is V gene, D gene, J gene, clone size, CDR3 DNA, CDR3 protein. The D gene is left open where the match is weak. Clone size is stated in some rows and not others, as once, few, many or a class when expanded.

TRBV27	TRBD2	TRBJ2-3	-	TGTGCCAGCAGTTACCTAGCGGCCTTAAGCACAGATACGCAGTATTTT	CASSYLAALSTDTQYF
TRBV15	-	TRBJ2-1	-	TGTGCCACCAGCCTTCTGGGGTATGAGCAGTTCTTC	CATSLLGYEQFF
TRBV5-1	TRBD2	TRBJ2-7	many	TGCGCCAGCAGCGAAGGACTAGCGGGGACCTACGAGCAGTACTTC	CASSEGLAGTYEQYF
TRBV20-1	TRBD1	TRBJ2-5	-	TGCAGTGGTCTATTAGGGGGCTACCAAGAGACCCAGTACTTC	CSGLLGGYQETQYF
TRBV24-1	-	TRBJ2-1	-	TGTGCCACCAGTGACAGACTACTAGGCAATGAGCAGTTCTTC	CATSDRLLGNEQFF
TRBV28	TRBD2	TRBJ2-5	-	TGTGCCAGCAGTTTATGGCAGCGGGAGGGTGAGACCCAGTACTTC	CASSLWQREGETQYF
TRBV5-1	TRBD2	TRBJ2-1	few	TGCGCCAGCAGCTTGGCGGGAGGGCCCCATGAGCAGTTCTTC	CASSLAGGPHEQFF
TRBV2	-	TRBJ2-7	once	TGTGCCAGCAGGCAGATGGCTAGCGTGTCCTACGAGCAGTACTTC	CASRQMASVSYEQYF
TRBV7-2	TRBD2	TRBJ2-1	-	TGTGCCAGCAGCTTAGCGATTAGCGGGAGCAGTGAGCAGTTCTTC	CASSLAISGSSEQFF
TRBV4-1	-	TRBJ1-2	few	TGCGCCAGCAGCCAAGGATGGGGGAACTATGGCTACACCTTC	CASSQGWGNYGYTF
TRBV30	-	TRBJ2-3	-	TGTGCCTGGAGTGTACTAGCAGCGGATACGCAGTATTTT	CAWSVLAADTQYF
TRBV7-2	-	TRBJ1-2	few	TGTGCCAGCACCGAACCGGCAGTCAAAATCTATGGCTACACCTTC	CASTEPAVKIYGYTF
TRBV2	TRBD2	TRBJ2-4	-	TGTGCCAGCAGTGAAGACGGGGGGGCCAAAAACATTCAGTACTTC	CASSEDGGAKNIQYF
TRBV20-1	-	TRBJ2-5	once	TGCAGTGCTGAACACAACATAGGGCCTGAAGGGGCTCAAGAGACCCAGTACTTC	CSAEHNIGPEGAQETQYF
TRBV9	-	TRBJ2-7	few	TGTGCCAGCAGCACCGGTGGGGCAGGGGTCGAGCAGTACTTC	CASSTGGAGVEQYF
TRBV20-1	-	TRBJ2-1	-	TGCAGTGGCCTGGACGATTTCTCGCAGTTCTTC	CSGLDDFSQFF
TRBV20-1	-	TRBJ2-1	-	TGCAGTGCTAGAGACGGACGGGTCCCTCGCGGCGATGAGCAGTTCTTC	CSARDGRVPRGDEQFF
TRBV24-1	-	TRBJ2-1	-	TGTGCCACCAGTGATTTGCCGGGGGGCGCCCGCAATGAGCAGTTCTTC	CATSDLPGGARNEQFF
TRBV6-2/TRBV6-3	TRBD1	TRBJ2-5	-	TGTGCCAGCAGCTCCGGGACAGGGATCAATCAAGAGACCCAGTACTTC	CASSSGTGINQETQYF
TRBV20-1	-	TRBJ1-5	-	TGCAGTGCCCGAAACGGGGGAGCCCAGCATTTT	CSARNGGAQHF
TRBV5-1	-	TRBJ1-2	-	TGCGCCAGCACCTCGGGGTACTATGGCTACACCTTC	CASTSGYYGYTF
TRBV4-1	-	TRBJ2-6	-	TGCGCCAGCAGCCAAATAGGGTCTGGGGCCAACGTCCTGACTTTC	CASSQIGSGANVLTF
TRBV20-1	TRBD2	TRBJ2-3	-	TGCAGTGCTCAAAGTCTGGCTAGCGGGGCAGATACGCAGTATTTT	CSAQSLASGADTQYF
TRBV20-1	-	TRBJ2-3	-	TGCAGTACTAGAAGTGCGGGCACAGATACGCAGTATTTT	CSTRSAGTDTQYF
TRBV25-1	-	TRBJ2-1	-	TGTGCCAGCAGTGAAGGGGGGATGCCGGATGAGCAGTTCTTC	CASSEGGMPDEQFF
TRBV4-1	-	TRBJ2-1	-	TGCACCAGCAGCCAAGAGGGGACCCGGAACAATGAGCAGTTCTTC	CTSSQEGTRNNEQFF
TRBV20-1	TRBD1	TRBJ2-5	-	TGCAGTGCTTCCGCCGGGACAGGGACCCCCTACAAGCAGTACTTC	CSASAGTGTPYKQYF
TRBV20-1	TRBD2	TRBJ2-3	-	TGCAGTGCTAGATCAGGGGATAGCGGGAGCTTGGCCGATACGCAGTATTTT	CSARSGDSGSLADTQYF
TRBV20-1	TRBD2	TRBJ2-3	once	TGCAGTGCTATGGCCCTAGCGGGGGGGACAGATACGCAGTATTTT	CSAMALAGGTDTQYF
TRBV2	TRBD2	TRBJ2-3	many	TGTGCCAGCAGTGTGGCGGGGGTTACAGATACGCAGTATTTT	CASSVAGVTDTQYF
TRBV15	TRBD2	TRBJ2-7	-	TGTGCCACCAGCAGAGATAGTAGCGGGAGGGCCCTATACGAGCAGTACTTC	CATSRDSSGRALYEQYF
TRBV3-1	-	TRBJ2-4	many	TGTGCCAGCAGCCAAGCAGCCGACAAAAACATTCAGTACTTC	CASSQAADKNIQYF
TRBV20-1	-	TRBJ2-3	-	TGCAGTGCTAGAGGCTACTTTAGCATGATCACAGATACGCAGTATTTT	CSARGYFSMITDTQYF
TRBV5-1	-	TRBJ1-2	-	TGCGCCAGCAGCTTGGCTTCCTGGTTGGACGATTCTAACTATGGCTACACCTTC	CASSLASWLDDSNYGYTF
TRBV20-1	-	TRBJ2-3	-	TGCAGTGCTAGAGATTATGAATCGCGGGACTCCACAGATACGCAGTATTTT	CSARDYESRDSTDTQYF
TRBV11-2	-	TRBJ1-1	few	TGTGCCAGCAGCTTAGACGGTACGAGTTTTTGGAACACTGAAGCTTTCTTT	CASSLDGTSFWNTEAFF
TRBV5-1	-	TRBJ2-6	few	TGCGCCAGCAGCTTGGAGGGAGGTGGGGCCAACGTCCTGACTTTC	CASSLEGGGANVLTF
TRBV20-1	TRBD2	TRBJ2-7	-	TGCAGTGCTAGTGGGCTAGCGGGAGGGCCTAGGGAGCAGTACTTC	CSASGLAGGPREQYF
TRBV30	-	TRBJ1-1	-	TGTGCCGGAATCGACCTACCCACTGAAGCTTTCTTT	CAGIDLPTEAFF